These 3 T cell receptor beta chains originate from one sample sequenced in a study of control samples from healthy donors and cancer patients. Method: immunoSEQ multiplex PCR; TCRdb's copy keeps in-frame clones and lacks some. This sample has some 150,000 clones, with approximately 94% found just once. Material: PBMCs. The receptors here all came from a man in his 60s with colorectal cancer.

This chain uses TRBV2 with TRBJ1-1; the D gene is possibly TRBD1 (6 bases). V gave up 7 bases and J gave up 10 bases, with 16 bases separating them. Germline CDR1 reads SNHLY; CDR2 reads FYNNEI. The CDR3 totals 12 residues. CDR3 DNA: TGTGCCAGCAAGGGGGGCCCCGGGAGAGCTTTCTTT. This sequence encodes CASKGGPGRAFF. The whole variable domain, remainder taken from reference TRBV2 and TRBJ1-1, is EPEVTQTPSHQVTQMGQEVILRCVPISNHLYFYWYRQILGQKVEFLVSFYNNEISEKSEIFDDQFSVERPDGSNFTLKIRSTKLEDSAMYFCASKGGPGRAFFGQGTRLTVV.

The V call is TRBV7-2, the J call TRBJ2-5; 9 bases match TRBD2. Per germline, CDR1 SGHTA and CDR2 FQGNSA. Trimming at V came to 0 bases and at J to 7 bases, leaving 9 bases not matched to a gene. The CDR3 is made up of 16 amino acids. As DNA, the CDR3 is TGTGCCAGCAGCTTAGCGTGGGCTAGCGGGGTGGGGACCCAGTACTTC. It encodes CASSLAWASGVGTQYF.

CDR3 region: CASSRGVARRYEQYF. CDR3 bases: TGTGCCAGCAGCCGAGGGGTAGCCAGACGCTACGAGCAGTACTTC. This chain connects TRBV9 to TRBJ2-7; D assignment may be TRBD1 or TRBD2 (5 bases each). V lost 4 bases to trimming and J lost 3 bases, with 17 bases between them. CDR1 and CDR2 from the germline V gene are SGDLS and YYNGEE. The CDR3 totals 15 residues.